Below are 28 T cell receptor beta chains sequenced from a single sample in a study of shared T cell receptors in the human thymus. The table came from immunoSEQ multiplex PCR; TCRdb's copy has only in-frame clones and leaves some out. Of hundreds of thousands of clones in the sample, 88% were seen once. The sample was also reused in another study, on human thymus T cells.

The sequenced sample was thymocytes. The receptors derive from a boy in the first two years of life with a congenital heart defect.

In its sample, this clone was seen once. The rearrangement joins TRBV11-1 to TRBJ2-7, with D perhaps TRBD1 (5 bases). Trimming shortened V by 5 bases and J by 0 bases, and 11 bases separated the two germline ends. The CDR3 runs 14 residues. CDR1 is SGHAT, CDR2 FQDESV, per germline (reference sequence). CDR3 loop: CASSEGHLSYEQYF. The DNA for the CDR3 is TGTGCCAGCAGCGAAGGACACCTCTCCTACGAGCAGTACTTC.

The chain employs TRBV4-2 and TRBJ1-3, with no clear D. Germline-derived CDR1 and CDR2 are LGHNA and YNFKEQ. The CDR3 covers 15 residues. Trimming shortened V by 1 base and J by 0 bases, and 7 bases separated the two germline ends. The CDR3 loop is CASSQVRISGNTIYF. As DNA, the CDR3 is TGTGCCAGCAGCCAAGTGCGGATCTCTGGAAACACCATATATTTT.

The chain has TRBV28 and TRBJ2-7, with 9 nucleotides matching TRBD1. This CDR3 is built from 16 residues. CDR1 and CDR2 from the germline V gene are MDHEN and SYDVKM. V shed 6 bases and J 1 base; nucleotides not matched to a gene: 10. CDR3: CASSPPDRGGSYEQYF. The DNA of the CDR3 is TGTGCCAGCAGCCCCCCGGACAGGGGTGGATCCTACGAGCAGTACTTC. The full variable domain, its missing parts supplied by reference TRBV28 and TRBJ2-7, is DVKVTQSSRYLVKRTGEKVFLECVQDMDHENMFWYRQDPGLGLRLIYFSYDVKMKEKGDIPEGYSVSREKKERFSLILESASTNQTSMYLCASSPPDRGGSYEQYFGPGTRLTVT.

The chain employs TRBV29-1 and TRBJ1-2; D unclear. The CDR3 is 11 residues long. Germline CDR1 and CDR2: SQVTM and ANQGSEA. V was cut by 5 bases and J by 6 bases, with 10 bases left in between. The CDR3 is CSVSGQDGYTF. The CDR3 DNA reads TGCAGCGTTTCTGGGCAGGATGGCTACACCTTC.

The chain employs TRBV18 and TRBJ2-4; 7 bases map to TRBD1. This CDR3 comprises 14 residues. Germline values: CDR1 KGHSH, CDR2 LQKENI. The junction had 4 bases not matched to a gene; V was cut back by 3 bases and J by 5 bases. For the CDR3, the DNA is TGTGCCAGCTCACCCTCCCAGGGGGAAAACATTCAGTACTTC. As protein: CASSPSQGENIQYF.

CDR3 coding DNA: TGTGCCAGCAGCGGGCAGGGGACCCCTTACGAGCAGTACTTC. Protein: CASSGQGTPYEQYF. V is TRBV9 and J is TRBJ2-7; weak D call: TRBD1 (6 bases). Trimming left V 3 bases short and J 4 bases short, with 14 bases between. The length of the CDR3 is 14 residues. Germline-derived CDR1 and CDR2 are SGDLS and YYNGEE.

This chain links TRBV15 with TRBJ2-1; 7 bases line up with TRBD2. Germline CDR1 LNHNV, CDR2 YYDKDF (reference sequence). V gave up 5 bases and J gave up 7 bases; unmatched junction bases: 14. CDR3 length equals 16 residues. The DNA for the CDR3 is TGTGCCACCAGCCCCACTGGCGGGAGAAGAAGGAATGAGCAGTTCTTC. Translation: CATSPTGGRRRNEQFF. Full variable domain (missing parts from reference TRBV15 and TRBJ2-1): DAMVIQNPRYQVTQFGKPVTLSCSQTLNHNVMYWYQQKSSQAPKLLFHYYDKDFNNEADTPDNFQSRRPNTSFCFLDIRSPGLGDTAMYLCATSPTGGRRRNEQFFGPGTRLTVL.

This clone appeared once. The chain has TRBV29-1 and TRBJ2-4, with TRBD2 as a possible D gene (6 bases). The germline gives CDR1 SQVTM, CDR2 ANQGSEA. Trimming took 4 bases from V and 2 from J, leaving 18 bases between them. This CDR3 has 16 amino acids. The CDR3 is CSVASQTGLSKNIQYF. The CDR3 DNA reads TGCAGCGTTGCCTCGCAGACGGGACTTTCCAAAAACATTCAGTACTTC.

The table lists this clone with a count of one. V usage is TRBV19 and J usage is TRBJ2-5, with 10 bases lining up with TRBD2. There are 15 residues in the CDR3. J lost 2 bases, V lost 4 bases, and 4 bases had no gene match. Germline V gene data show CDR1 as LNHDA and CDR2 as SQIVND (reference sequence). CDR3 sequence (DNA): TGTGCCAGTAGTAAGACTAGCGGGCGACAAGAGACCCAGTACTTC. It yields the protein CASSKTSGRQETQYF.

The chain has TRBV4-3 and TRBJ2-3, with 8 bases aligning to TRBD1. Germline V gene lookup returns CDR1 LGHNA and CDR2 YSLEER. This CDR3 is built from 15 residues. With V trimmed by 3 bases and J by 1 base, 3 bases remained unmatched. Here the CDR3 DNA reads TGCGCCAGCAGCCACGGACAGGGCCGCACAGATACGCAGTATTTT. As protein: CASSHGQGRTDTQYF.

This chain joins TRBV15 and TRBJ2-3, with D tentatively TRBD1 (5 bases). Per germline, CDR1 LNHNV and CDR2 YYDKDF (reference sequence). Trimming took 3 bases from V and 0 from J, leaving 16 bases between them. This CDR3 is 17 amino acids long. CDR3 in DNA: TGTGCCACCAGCAGGGTGGGGCGGAGACCCAGCACAGATACGCAGTATTTT. Translation gives CATSRVGRRPSTDTQYF.

This clone was counted a single time. V usage is TRBV18 and J usage is TRBJ2-1; TRBD1 matches 10 bases. CDR1 and CDR2 from the germline V gene are KGHSH and LQKENI. The CDR3 length is 16 residues. Trimming took 0 bases from V and 3 from J; bases not matched to a gene: 2. The CDR3 sequence: CASSPPTGGDYNEQFF. The CDR3 DNA is TGTGCCAGCTCACCACCGACAGGGGGCGACTACAATGAGCAGTTCTTC.

V usage is TRBV5-1 and J usage is TRBJ2-7; D is uncertain. The CDR3 is made up of 15 amino acids. CDR1 and CDR2 (germline): SGHRS, YFSETQ. Deletions cut 3 bases from V and 2 bases from J, with 15 bases between. The CDR3 is CASSCRVPTPYEQYF. CDR3 in DNA: TGCGCCAGCAGCTGCCGGGTCCCCACCCCCTACGAGCAGTACTTC.

This chain joins TRBV10-2 and TRBJ2-3, with D possibly matching TRBD2 (6 bases). Between the trimmed V and J ends, which lost 0 bases and 0 bases, there was a span of 22 bases. This CDR3 comprises 20 residues. Germline CDR1 WSHSY, CDR2 SAAADI. This chain's CDR3 is CASSESRGGPKPSSTDTQYF. Here the CDR3 DNA reads TGCGCCAGCAGTGAGTCGCGGGGCGGCCCCAAACCGTCTAGCACAGATACGCAGTATTTT.

The chain has TRBV4-3 and TRBJ2-5; 14 bases are a match to TRBD2. The CDR3 has 18 residues. V shed 4 bases and J 7 bases; nucleotides not matched to a gene: 14. Germline loops: CDR1 LGHNA, CDR2 YSLEER. CDR3 sequence: CASSPTGGTSGSRGTQYF. The CDR3 DNA reads TGCGCCAGCAGCCCTACGGGGGGGACTAGCGGGAGTCGAGGGACCCAGTACTTC.

The rearrangement links TRBV18 to TRBJ2-7, with D perhaps matching TRBD2 (6 bases). From germline, CDR1 is KGHSH and CDR2 LQKENI. The CDR3 has 15 amino acids. V was shortened by 8 bases and J by 4 bases, with 21 bases between the two germline ends. As DNA, the CDR3 is TGTGCCAGCACACTCAAGGAGGGACGGGATTACGAGCAGTACTTC. This gives the protein CASTLKEGRDYEQYF.

This clone was seen only a few times. The CDR3, as DNA: TGTGCCAGTTCTCCGGGACAGGGACTCTACGAGCAGTACTTC. Translated: CASSPGQGLYEQYF. The chain links TRBV2 to TRBJ2-7; 9 nucleotides agree with TRBD1. This CDR3 contains 14 residues. Germline V gene data show CDR1 as SNHLY and CDR2 as FYNNEI. The ends lost 9 bases at V and 3 bases at J; junction bases unmatched: 9.

V is TRBV4-3 and J is TRBJ1-2; D is perhaps TRBD1 (5 bases). This CDR3 comprises 15 residues. V was clipped by 4 bases and J by 5 bases, with 17 bases between them. Germline loops: CDR1 LGHNA, CDR2 YSLEER. This chain's CDR3 is CASSPRDSGMYGYTF. The CDR3 DNA reads TGCGCCAGCAGCCCTAGAGACAGTGGGATGTATGGCTACACCTTC.

This clone was seen once. The rearrangement links TRBV7-2 to TRBJ2-7; 7 bases map to TRBD2. The CDR3 is made up of 16 amino acids. V lost 1 base to trimming and J lost 5 bases; unmatched junction nucleotides: 11. CDR1 is SGHTA, CDR2 FQGNSA, per germline. The CDR3 DNA sequence: TGTGCCAGCAGCTTAGGGTTCGGGGGGTATCGGAACGAGCAGTACTTC. This encodes CASSLGFGGYRNEQYF.

This chain joins TRBV14 and TRBJ2-3; 9 nucleotides line up with TRBD1. Germline V gene lookup returns CDR1 SGHDN and CDR2 FVKESK. V shed 4 bases, J shed 7 bases, and the junction held 12 bases outside the gene matches. The CDR3 runs 16 residues. CDR3 region: CASSPGTGLEGYTQYF. In nucleotides, the CDR3 is TGTGCCAGCAGCCCCGGGACAGGGTTGGAGGGGTATACGCAGTATTTT.

The chain couples TRBV5-1 to TRBJ2-7, with 8 bases lining up with TRBD2. The V segment lost 3 bases and the J segment 3 bases; nucleotides outside the gene matches: 8. The CDR3 has 15 amino acids. The germline V gene encodes CDR1 SGHRS and CDR2 YFSETQ. The CDR3 coding sequence is TGCGCCAGCAGCTCCACGGGGGGGGCCCACTACGAGCAGTACTTC. It encodes CASSSTGGAHYEQYF.

The CDR3 DNA follows: TGTGCCAGCAGTGACACCCAGGGCCAAGAGACCCAGTACTTC. The encoded protein is CASSDTQGQETQYF. This chain joins TRBV6-4 and TRBJ2-5, with D perhaps TRBD1 (5 bases). Looked up from germline, CDR1 is MRHNA and CDR2 is SNTAGT. The CDR3 totals 14 residues. Between the trimmed V and J ends, which lost 2 bases and 1 base, there was a span of 8 bases.

CDR3 in amino acids: CASSPYGTGAQETQYF. CDR3 sequence (DNA): TGTGCCAGCAGCCCATATGGGACAGGGGCACAAGAGACCCAGTACTTC. V is TRBV7-2 and J is TRBJ2-5; TRBD1 agrees at 10 bases. V shed 5 bases and J 2 bases; nucleotides not matched to a gene: 8. CDR3 length: 16 amino acids. Looked up from germline, CDR1 is SGHTA and CDR2 is FQGNSA.

The chain recombines TRBV27 with TRBJ2-3; possibly TRBD1 for D (7 bases). Deletions cut 2 bases from V and 4 bases from J, with 16 bases between. The CDR3 has 16 amino acids. Per the germline V gene, CDR1 is MNHEY and CDR2 is SMNVEV (reference sequence). CDR3: CASSLGPRGVADTQYF. The CDR3 nucleotides read TGTGCCAGCAGTTTAGGACCCAGGGGGGTGGCAGATACGCAGTATTTT.

This sequence joins TRBV4-2 and TRBJ2-5, with 7 bases fitting TRBD2. The CDR3 is 16 amino acids. With 2 bases clipped from V and 7 bases from J, the junction kept 13 bases outside the gene matches. Per germline, CDR1 LGHNA and CDR2 YNFKEQ. CDR3 coding DNA: TGTGCCAGCAGCCAAATGGCCCGGGGCGGGAGTGCGACCCAGTACTTC. Translating it yields CASSQMARGGSATQYF.

This chain links TRBV6-1 with TRBJ1-1; 7 bases are a match to TRBD1. The ends lost 6 bases at V and 3 bases at J; junction bases unmatched: 10. Germline V lookup: CDR1 MNHNS, CDR2 SASEGT. CDR3 length: 15 amino acids. The CDR3 bases are TGTGCCAGCAGAAAACACAGGGGTGTGGACACTGAAGCTTTCTTT. This translates into CASRKHRGVDTEAFF.

The chain is built from TRBV28 and TRBJ2-3; possibly TRBD2 for D (5 bases). Germline CDR1 and CDR2: MDHEN and SYDVKM. The V and J ends lost 0 bases and 4 bases respectively, with 5 bases between them. CDR3 length equals 13 residues. CDR3 protein: CASSLWRADTQYF. The CDR3 DNA reads as TGTGCCAGCAGTTTATGGCGGGCAGATACGCAGTATTTT.

The chain recombines TRBV4-3 with TRBJ2-3, with a possible D match to TRBD1 (6 bases). The V gene's germline CDR1 is LGHNA and CDR2 YSLEER. V was pared by 1 base and J by 0 bases, with 17 bases between. The CDR3 is made up of 18 amino acids. Written as DNA, the CDR3 is TGCGCCAGCAGCCAAGCTAGCAGGGGCAGGGGTAGCACAGATACGCAGTATTTT. This encodes CASSQASRGRGSTDTQYF.